This is a list of T cell receptor beta chains from one sample in a study of shared clonotypes between healthy human individuals. The data were produced by immunoSEQ multiplex PCR, yet TCRdb's version contains in-frame clones alone and is incomplete. Found here are under 700,000 clones, approximately 96% of them singletons; the top ten hold over 0.095%. Sequencing was performed on naive CD8+ T cells sorted from blood. Source of these receptors: a woman aged 25-40 years in good health. The CDR3 runs from the conserved cysteine through the conserved F or W. The order of the fields is V gene, J gene, D gene, clone size, CDR3 protein, CDR3 DNA. A D gene is named only where the DNA matches it firmly. Rows give clone size only sometimes, using once, few, many, or a class for an expanded clone.

>TRBV5-6|TRBJ2-7|NA|NA
CASSSNYEQYF
TGTGCCAGCAGCTCTAATTACGAGCAGTACTTC
>TRBV28|TRBJ2-5|NA|NA
CASSLSSSQETQYF
TGTGCCAGCAGTTTATCTAGCTCCCAAGAGACCCAGTACTTC
>TRBV27|TRBJ1-1|NA|NA
CASMVHFYAEAFF
TGTGCCAGTATGGTACACTTCTATGCTGAAGCTTTCTTT
>TRBV5-4|TRBJ1-1|TRBD1|NA
CASGQGQGNEAFF
TGTGCCAGCGGTCAGGGACAGGGGAATGAAGCTTTCTTT
>TRBV2|TRBJ2-7|TRBD2|NA
CAAGGPSHPEQYF
TGTGCGGCGGGAGGGCCATCCCATCCCGAGCAGTACTTC
>TRBV29-1|TRBJ2-6|NA|NA
CSVQLTSGANVLTF
TGCAGCGTTCAACTTACTTCTGGGGCCAACGTCCTGACTTTC
>TRBV9|TRBJ2-7|NA|NA
CASSVEAEALGSYEQYF
TGTGCCAGCAGCGTAGAGGCGGAGGCTTTAGGTTCCTACGAGCAGTACTTC
>TRBV27|TRBJ1-1|NA|NA
CASSYRQGNTEAFF
TGTGCCAGCAGTTACCGACAAGGGAACACTGAAGCTTTCTTT
>TRBV2|TRBJ2-2|TRBD2|NA
CASSVWTSGINTGELFF
TGTGCCAGCAGTGTATGGACTAGCGGGATTAACACCGGGGAGCTGTTTTTT
>TRBV5-4|TRBJ1-2|TRBD1|NA
CASSLGRRTGDGYTF
TGTGCCAGCAGCTTGGGGCGTCGGACAGGGGATGGCTACACCTTC
>TRBV19|TRBJ1-2|NA|NA
CASSSDRYGYTF
TGTGCCAGTAGTAGTGACAGATACGGCTACACCTTC
>TRBV28|TRBJ2-7|NA|NA
CASSLGTYYEQYF
TGTGCCAGCAGTCTCGGGACCTACTACGAGCAGTACTTC
>TRBV4-1|TRBJ1-1|NA|NA
CASSPNTVNTEAFF
TGCGCCAGCAGCCCCAATACAGTCAACACTGAAGCTTTCTTT
>TRBV7-9|TRBJ1-2|NA|once
CASSLVGDPNYGYTF
TGTGCCAGCAGCTTAGTTGGAGACCCGAACTATGGCTACACCTTC
>TRBV9|TRBJ2-5|NA|NA
CASSVRSGETQYF
TGTGCCAGCAGCGTAAGATCTGGGGAGACCCAGTACTTC
>TRBV28|TRBJ1-2|NA|NA
CASSLLGTYGYTF
TGTGCCAGCAGTTTACTAGGCACCTATGGCTACACCTTC
>TRBV30|TRBJ2-1|TRBD1|NA
CACSGTGHNEQFF
TGTGCCTGTTCCGGGACAGGTCACAATGAGCAGTTCTTC
>TRBV27|TRBJ1-1|NA|NA
CASSFLGKGNTEAFF
TGTGCCAGCAGTTTTTTAGGAAAAGGGAACACTGAAGCTTTCTTT
>TRBV28|TRBJ2-6|NA|once
CASSFPTGRVSGANVLTF
TGTGCCAGCAGTTTTCCAACGGGACGGGTCTCTGGGGCCAACGTCCTGACTTTC
>TRBV2|TRBJ2-5|NA|NA
CASRGVETQYF
TGTGCCAGCAGGGGAGTGGAGACCCAGTACTTC
>TRBV28|TRBJ2-5|TRBD1|NA
CASSLVGRQGPQETQYF
TGTGCCAGCAGTTTAGTGGGAAGACAGGGGCCCCAAGAGACCCAGTACTTC
>TRBV13|TRBJ2-7|NA|once
CASSSQGSPYEQYF
TGTGCCAGCAGCTCGCAGGGGTCCCCCTACGAGCAGTACTTC